These 31 T cell receptor beta chains originate from one sample sequenced in a study of T cells in Graves' hyperthyroidism and ophthalmopathy. Amplification of TCR beta CDR3 regions was performed using RNA transcripts as template. HTBI primers drove first-round RT-PCR of the TCR CDR3. Via MiXCR, TCRdb re-called the multiplex PCR reads, giving one row per CDR3 protein. Found here are about 640,000 distinct CDR3 sequences, more than 14% of them singletons; the top ten hold about an eighth. Specimen: blood. These receptor sequences come from a woman between 50 and 59 years old with Graves' ophthalmopathy.

This clonotype was seen ten or more times. The CDR3, as DNA: TGCAGTGCTATCCGGACAGGAGAGAACACTGAAGCTTTCTTT. This translates into CSAIRTGENTEAFF. The chain joins TRBV20-1 to TRBJ1-1; 7 positions agree with TRBD1. Trimming cost V 4 bases and J 1 base; bases outside gene matches: 6. The CDR3 consists of 14 residues. Per germline, CDR1 DFQATT and CDR2 SNEGSKA (reference sequence).

This clonotype was recorded many times. The chain employs TRBV10-3 and TRBJ2-1; 11 bases agree with TRBD2. CDR1 ENHRY and CDR2 SYGVKD come from the germline V gene. Losses at the gene ends were 5 bases for V and 10 bases for J; bases not matched to a gene: 7. The CDR3 length is 14 residues. The CDR3 DNA sequence: TGTGCCATCAGTCCCGGGACTAGCGGACCCGAGCAGTTCTTC. Translating it yields CAISPGTSGPEQFF.

This clonotype was counted at least ten times. This chain uses TRBV7-2 with TRBJ2-5; 11 bases map to TRBD2. Losses at the gene ends were 5 bases for V and 5 bases for J; bases not matched to a gene: 7. Per germline, CDR1 SGHTA and CDR2 FQGNSA. This CDR3 has 15 residues. CDR3 in amino acids: CASSISSGRWETQYF. CDR3 coding DNA: TGTGCCAGCAGCATCTCTAGCGGGAGGTGGGAGACCCAGTACTTC.

This clonotype has ten or more counts. The chain recombines TRBV10-3 with TRBJ2-6, with 7 nucleotides matching TRBD2. Germline V gene data show CDR1 as ENHRY and CDR2 as SYGVKD. This CDR3 spans 16 amino acids. V lost 3 bases and J lost 2; bases outside the gene matches: 4. CDR3 protein: CAISDRGRAGANVLTF. The CDR3 coding sequence is TGTGCCATCAGTGATCGAGGGAGGGCTGGGGCCAACGTCCTGACTTTC.

This clonotype has a handful of counts. The chain uses TRBV28 and TRBJ2-7; 14 nucleotides align to TRBD2. The CDR3 runs 18 residues. Germline V gene lookup returns CDR1 MDHEN and CDR2 SYDVKM. V shed 3 bases, J shed 1 base, and the junction held 8 bases outside the gene matches. CDR3 in DNA: TGTGCCAGCAGTTTTACCCTGAGACTAGCGGGAGGGTCCTACGAGCAGTACTTC. Translated: CASSFTLRLAGGSYEQYF.

This clonotype occurred many times. This chain links TRBV28 with TRBJ2-1; 10 bases agree with TRBD2. Unmatched junction bases numbered 1, after V lost 2 bases and J lost 0 bases. The CDR3 covers 16 residues. Germline CDR1 and CDR2: MDHEN and SYDVKM. The CDR3: CASSLPSGSSYNEQFF. The CDR3 DNA follows: TGTGCCAGCAGTTTACCTAGCGGGAGCTCCTACAATGAGCAGTTCTTC.

This clonotype was observed many times. DNA of the CDR3: TGCGCCAGCAGCCGGACAGGGGATGAGGGAGCTTTCTTT. This translates into CASSRTGDEGAFF. This chain links TRBV5-1 with TRBJ1-1, with 9 bases aligning to TRBD1. The CDR3 is 13 residues long. Trimming cost V 4 bases and J 10 bases; bases outside gene matches: 8. Per germline, CDR1 SGHRS and CDR2 YFSETQ.

This clonotype appeared many times. The chain has TRBV19 and TRBJ2-7; 12 bases are a match to TRBD2. From germline, CDR1 is LNHDA and CDR2 SQIVND (reference sequence). J lost 3 bases, V lost 7 bases, and 7 bases had no gene match. The CDR3 runs 15 residues. CDR3: CASKLAGGPNYEQYF. CDR3 sequence (DNA): TGTGCCAGTAAACTAGCGGGAGGTCCAAACTACGAGCAGTACTTC. The whole variable domain, remainder taken from reference TRBV19 and TRBJ2-7, is DGGITQSPKYLFRKEGQNVTLSCEQNLNHDAMYWYRQDPGQGLRLIYYSQIVNDFQKGDIAEGYSVSREKKESFPLTVTSAQKNPTAFYLCASKLAGGPNYEQYFGPGTRLTVT.

In its sample, this clonotype was seen many times. In DNA, the CDR3 is TGTGCCAGCAGCCCATTAACGGGGGGGGAGCAGTACTTC. It yields the protein CASSPLTGGEQYF. This sequence joins TRBV3-1 and TRBJ2-7; 8 bases are shared with TRBD2. CDR3 size: 13 residues. V shed 4 bases, J shed 7 bases, and the junction held 6 bases outside the gene matches. CDR1 is LGHDT, CDR2 YNNKEL, per germline (reference sequence).

This clonotype was seen ten or more times. V usage is TRBV3-1 and J usage is TRBJ2-2, with D tentatively TRBD1 (5 bases). Germline V gene lookup returns CDR1 LGHDT and CDR2 YNNKEL (reference sequence). The CDR3 is made up of 12 amino acids. V lost 4 bases and J 13 bases, leaving 13 bases between the germline ends. CDR3 nucleotides: TGTGCCAGCAGCCCAACCGACAGCCGGCTGTTTTTT. Protein sequence: CASSPTDSRLFF. Variable domain in full (rest from reference TRBV3-1 and TRBJ2-2): DTAVSQTPKYLVTQMGNDKSIKCEQNLGHDTMYWYKQDSKKFLKIMFSYNNKELIINETVPNRFSPKSPDKAHLNLHINSLELGDSAVYFCASSPTDSRLFFGEGSRLTVL.

In its sample, this clonotype was seen many times. This chain's CDR3 is CASSPVTVSGNTIYF. The DNA for the CDR3 is TGTGCCAGCTCACCCGTGACGGTCTCTGGAAACACCATATATTTT. The rearrangement links TRBV18 to TRBJ1-3; no clear D. Germline CDR1 reads KGHSH; CDR2 reads LQKENI. With 3 bases removed from V and 0 bases from J, the gap between germline ends came to 9 bases. The CDR3 totals 15 residues. The complete variable domain, with remaining parts taken from reference TRBV18 and TRBJ1-3, reads NAGVMQNPRHLVRRRGQEARLRCSPMKGHSHVYWYRQLPEEGLKFMVYLQKENIIDESGMPKERFSAEFPKEGPSILRIQQVVRGDSAAYFCASSPVTVSGNTIYFGEGSWLTVV.

This CDR3 is CASRTGQDYGYTF. DNA for the CDR3: TGTGCCAGCAGGACCGGACAGGACTATGGCTACACCTTC. The rearrangement joins TRBV28 to TRBJ1-2, with TRBD1 matching over 7 bases. The CDR3 consists of 13 residues. J lost 3 bases, V lost 6 bases, and 4 bases had no gene match. CDR1 MDHEN and CDR2 SYDVKM come from the germline V gene.

This clonotype occurred many times. The V gene is TRBV28, the J gene TRBJ2-7; perhaps TRBD2 as D (5 bases). Germline-derived CDR1 and CDR2 are MDHEN and SYDVKM. This CDR3 is 14 amino acids long. Trimming took 6 bases from V and 4 from J, leaving 16 bases between them. The CDR3 nucleotides read TGTGCCAGCAGGCGCCCCGGGTCGGGATACGAGCAGTACTTC. Its translation is CASRRPGSGYEQYF.

In its sample, this clonotype was seen many times. This sequence joins TRBV5-1 and TRBJ2-7, with TRBD2 matching 9 bases. Trimming cost V 4 bases and J 6 bases; bases outside gene matches: 5. Germline-derived CDR1 and CDR2 are SGHRS and YFSETQ. The CDR3 is 13 residues long. The DNA for the CDR3 is TGCGCCAGCAGCCCTCTGACTAGCGGCGAGCAGTACTTC. Protein: CASSPLTSGEQYF.

This chain uses TRBV29-1 with TRBJ2-1; a possible D gene is TRBD2 (5 bases). The CDR3 totals 11 residues. The V gene's germline CDR1 is SQVTM and CDR2 ANQGSEA. V was clipped by 6 bases and J by 13 bases, with 16 bases between them. CDR3 DNA: TGCAGCGTAGCCGAGGGTGCTAGACAGTTCTTC. It yields the protein CSVAEGARQFF.

The rearrangement joins TRBV9 to TRBJ1-6; the match to TRBD1 covers 11 bases. The CDR3 consists of 16 residues. Looked up from germline, CDR1 is SGDLS and CDR2 is YYNGEE. J was trimmed by 10 bases and V by 4 bases; bases with no gene match: 10. CDR3: CASSPRTGGLESPLHF. Written as DNA, the CDR3 is TGTGCCAGCAGCCCCCGGACAGGGGGCCTGGAGTCACCCCTCCACTTT.

This clonotype was recorded many times. This rearrangement joins TRBV11-2 to TRBJ2-3, with 8 bases aligning to TRBD2. Germline V lookup: CDR1 SGHAT, CDR2 FQNNGV. The CDR3 loop spans 17 amino acids. The junction had 14 bases not matched to a gene; V was cut back by 5 bases and J by 4 bases. The CDR3 coding sequence is TGTGCCAGCAGCCTCTTCGTCAGCGGGAGAAGGGCAGATACGCAGTATTTT. As protein: CASSLFVSGRRADTQYF. Together with reference TRBV11-2 and TRBJ2-3, the CDR3 gives the full variable domain: EAGVAQSPRYKIIEKRQSVAFWCNPISGHATLYWYQQILGQGPKLLIQFQNNGVVDDSQLPKDRFSAERLKGVDSTLKIQPAKLEDSAVYLCASSLFVSGRRADTQYFGPGTRLTVL.

Concerning this clonotype itself: The junction departs from the called germline gene at one end, perhaps through a read error. The rearrangement uses TRBV18 and TRBJ2-7; 7 bases are a match to TRBD2. The CDR3 contains 15 residues. CDR1 and CDR2 from the germline V gene are KGHSH and LQKENI. The CDR3 protein is CASPPPLVGRDEQYF. The DNA for the CDR3 is TGTGCCAGCCCACCACCGTTAGTAGGGAGGGACGAGCAGTACTTC. The full variable domain, with the rest looked up from reference TRBV18 and TRBJ2-7, is NAGVMQNPRHLVRRRGQEARLRCSPMKGHSHVYWYRQLPEEGLKFMVYLQKENIIDESGMPKERFSAEFPKEGPSILRIQQVVRGDSAAYFCASPPPLVGRDEQYFGPGTRLTVT.

A few counts support this clonotype. The chain is built from TRBV25-1 and TRBJ2-5, with 9 bases lining up with TRBD1. The V and J ends lost 6 bases and 5 bases, in that order; junction bases with no gene match: 7. Germline assignment: CDR1 MGHDK and CDR2 SYGVNS. CDR3 length equals 14 residues. CDR3 amino acids: CASSNTGGFETQYF. The CDR3 DNA follows: TGTGCCAGCAGCAACACAGGGGGCTTCGAGACCCAGTACTTC.

To note about this clonotype: A read error may explain this, as a much larger clone is one base away. This chain joins TRBV27 and TRBJ2-6; tentative D call: TRBD1 (6 bases). The V gene's germline CDR1 is MNHEY and CDR2 SMNVEV (reference sequence). CDR3 length equals 16 residues. The CDR3 nucleotides read TGTGCCAACAGTTCGGGACATTCCTCTGGGGCCAACGTCCTGACTTTC. Translated, it gives CANSSGHSSGANVLTF.

This clonotype appeared a few times. The chain links TRBV7-9 to TRBJ1-2, with D hard to call. Trimming removed 1 base from V and 2 bases from J, with 14 bases in between. The germline V gene encodes CDR1 SEHNR and CDR2 FQNEAQ (reference sequence). The length of the CDR3 is 16 residues. The CDR3 sequence is CASSLDRGFVNYGYTF. CDR3 bases: TGTGCCAGCAGCTTAGATCGTGGTTTTGTCAACTATGGCTACACCTTC.

This clonotype occurred many times. The chain couples TRBV6-5 to TRBJ1-6; 11 bases line up with TRBD1. Germline CDR1 is MNHEY and CDR2 is SVGAGI. The V gene end was trimmed by 2 bases and the J gene end by 7 bases; junction bases not matched to a gene: 1. The CDR3 has 15 amino acids. The CDR3 sequence is CASSYGTGGNSPLHF. Written as DNA, the CDR3 is TGTGCCAGCAGTTACGGGACAGGGGGGAATTCACCCCTCCACTTT.

A note on this clonotype: A read error may explain this, as a much larger clone is one base away. V gene TRBV7-2 combines with J gene TRBJ2-1; unclear D gene. V dropped 4 bases and J dropped 6 bases, with 10 bases sitting between them. The germline V gene has CDR1 SGHTA and CDR2 FQGNSA. The CDR3 extends over 13 amino acids. DNA for the CDR3: TGTGCCAGCAGCTCGCAACCGTGCAATGAGCAGTTCTTC. It codes for CASSSQPCNEQFF.

The V gene is TRBV20-1, the J gene TRBJ2-1, with D maybe TRBD1 (6 bases). V lost 5 bases, J lost 9 bases, and 14 bases lay in between. CDR3 length: 12 residues. Germline assignment: CDR1 DFQATT and CDR2 SNEGSKA (reference sequence). The CDR3 region has the DNA TGCAGTGCTTATAATGGGGGCAGTGAGCAGTTCTTC. Protein: CSAYNGGSEQFF.

This clonotype appeared a few times. The chain links TRBV5-1 to TRBJ2-1; no definite D call. Trimming stripped 1 base from V and 4 bases from J, with 9 bases between. The length of the CDR3 is 14 residues. The germline CDR1 and CDR2 sequences are SGHRS and YFSETQ. CDR3 sequence: CASSLRNVYNEQFF. The CDR3 region has the DNA TGCGCCAGCAGCTTGCGGAATGTGTACAATGAGCAGTTCTTC.

This clonotype appeared many times. The rearrangement uses TRBV5-5 and TRBJ2-1; D perhaps matches TRBD1 (6 bases). CDR1 is SGHKS and CDR2 is YYEKEE in the germline V gene (reference sequence). This CDR3 is 17 amino acids long. V was clipped by 4 bases and J by 6 bases, with 23 bases between them. CDR3 loop: CASSMGAFRDGGNEQFF. CDR3 sequence (DNA): TGTGCCAGCAGCATGGGGGCCTTTAGGGATGGTGGCAATGAGCAGTTCTTC.

This clonotype showed up many times. The junction departs from the called germline gene at one end, perhaps through a read error. V and J are TRBV7-9 and TRBJ2-7; a weak D match, TRBD1 (6 bases). This CDR3 is 13 amino acids long. Per the germline V gene, CDR1 is SEHNR and CDR2 is FQNEAQ (reference sequence). The CDR3 region is CASSRGNSHEQYF. The CDR3 region has the DNA TGTGCCAGCAGCAGGGGGAACTCCCACGAGCAGTACTTC.

The V call is TRBV6-5, the J call TRBJ2-5; maybe TRBD1 (5 bases). The CDR3 is 13 amino acids. Germline CDR1 and CDR2: MNHEY and SVGAGI. V was trimmed by 2 bases and J by 5 bases, leaving 9 bases between them. For the CDR3, the DNA is TGTGCCAGCAGTTACCCAGGGCAGGAGACCCAGTACTTC. Translation: CASSYPGQETQYF.

This clonotype was observed many times. This sequence joins TRBV27 and TRBJ2-3; D unclear. The germline gives CDR1 MNHEY, CDR2 SMNVEV (reference sequence). The ends were cut back, 2 bases at V and 0 bases at J, with 9 bases in the middle. The CDR3 sequence is 15 residues long. The CDR3 loop is CASSLMADSTDTQYF. In DNA form, the CDR3 reads TGTGCCAGCAGTTTAATGGCGGACAGCACAGATACGCAGTATTTT.

This clonotype was found many times. V gene TRBV27 combines with J gene TRBJ2-7; D gene unclear. Trimming left V 6 bases short and J 2 bases short, with 11 bases between. The germline V gene encodes CDR1 MNHEY and CDR2 SMNVEV (reference sequence). This CDR3 contains 13 residues. Written as DNA, the CDR3 is TGTGCCAGCAGGGAGATTTTAGCCTACGAGCAGTACTTC. It is translated as CASREILAYEQYF.

In this sample, this clonotype turned up a few times. V and J are TRBV19 and TRBJ2-7; weak D call: TRBD2 (7 bases). Trimming took off 5 bases at V and 2 bases at J, with 16 bases between the two ends. CDR1 and CDR2 (germline): LNHDA, SQIVND (reference sequence). The CDR3 covers 15 residues. CDR3 in amino acids: CASSPQGGGTYEQYF. CDR3 in DNA: TGTGCCAGTAGTCCACAAGGGGGAGGGACCTACGAGCAGTACTTC. Full variable domain (outside the CDR3, taken from reference TRBV19 and TRBJ2-7): DGGITQSPKYLFRKEGQNVTLSCEQNLNHDAMYWYRQDPGQGLRLIYYSQIVNDFQKGDIAEGYSVSREKKESFPLTVTSAQKNPTAFYLCASSPQGGGTYEQYFGPGTRLTVT.